This entry is about one TCR beta chain. Its target is not known. Assay used: immunoSEQ multiplex PCR; TCRdb lists only in-frame clones, some missing. Here the sample spans about 150,000 clones, approximately 87% being singletons. This entry comes from a study of T cell responses to AZD1222 COVID-19 vaccine. Germline CDR1 MDHEN, CDR2 SYDVKM. The CDR3 has 12 amino acids. V lost 2 bases to trimming and J lost 8 bases, with 6 bases between them. Overall study findings and caveats: Spike-specific TCR breadth and depth both grew after two AZD1222 doses. Per reports, nearly half of all spike-specific TCRs target regions that are unmutated in variants. All repertoire sampling was performed exclusively after the peak T cell response.

This TCR was sampled from an adult in good health. The sample here was peripheral blood, taken on day 0 of MenACWY control vaccination. The chain combines TRBV28 with TRBJ1-4; D uncertain. Here the CDR3 reads CASSLRREKLFF. The CDR3 DNA is TGTGCCAGCAGTTTACGGCGAGAAAAACTGTTTTTT.